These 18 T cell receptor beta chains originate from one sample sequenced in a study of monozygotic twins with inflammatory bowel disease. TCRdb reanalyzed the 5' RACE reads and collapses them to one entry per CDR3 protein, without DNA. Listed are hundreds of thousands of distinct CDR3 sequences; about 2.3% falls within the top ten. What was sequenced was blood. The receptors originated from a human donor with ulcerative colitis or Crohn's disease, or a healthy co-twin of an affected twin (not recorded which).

CDR3: CASSRMPTSTDTQYF. The J gene is TRBJ2-3, the V gene TRBV5-1. From germline, CDR1 is SGHRS and CDR2 YFSETQ. The length of the CDR3 is 15 residues. The whole variable domain, filled in from reference TRBV5-1 and TRBJ2-3, reads KAGVTQTPRYLIKTRGQQVTLSCSPISGHRSVSWYQQTPGQGLQFLFEYFSETQRNKGNFPGRFSGRQFSNSRSEMNVSTLELGDSALYLCASSRMPTSTDTQYFGPGTRLTVL.

CDR3 sequence: CASSFGRTGNTEAFF. The chain combines TRBV7-8 with TRBJ1-1. CDR1 and CDR2 (germline): SGHVS, FQNEAQ. The length of the CDR3 is 15 residues.

The CDR3 loop reads CASSQGSGGAQETQYF. The chain joins TRBV4-2 to TRBJ2-5; without DNA, the TCRdb call of TRBD2 cannot be checked. Germline assignment: CDR1 LGHNA and CDR2 YNFKEQ. The length of the CDR3 is 16 residues.

This chain's CDR3 is CASSLAEPAYNEQFF. The chain joins TRBV7-9 to TRBJ2-1. The CDR3 is 15 residues long. Germline V CDR1 and CDR2: SEHNR, FQNEAQ (reference sequence). The complete variable domain, with remaining parts taken from reference TRBV7-9 and TRBJ2-1, reads DTGVSQNPRHKITKRGQNVTFRCDPISEHNRLYWYRQTLGQGPEFLTYFQNEAQLEKSRLLSDRFSAERPKGSFSTLEIQRTEQGDSAMYLCASSLAEPAYNEQFFGPGTRLTVL.

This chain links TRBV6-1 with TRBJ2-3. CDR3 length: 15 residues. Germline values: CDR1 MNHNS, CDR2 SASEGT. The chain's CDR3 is CASSARSPGTDTQYF.

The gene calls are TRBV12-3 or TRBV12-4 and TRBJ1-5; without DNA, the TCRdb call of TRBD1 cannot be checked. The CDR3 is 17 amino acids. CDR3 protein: CASSRGQGPLPNQPQHF.

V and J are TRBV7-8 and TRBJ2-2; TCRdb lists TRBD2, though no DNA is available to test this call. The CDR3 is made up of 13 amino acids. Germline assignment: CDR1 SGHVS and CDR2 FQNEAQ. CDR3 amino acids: CASSRRDTGELFF.

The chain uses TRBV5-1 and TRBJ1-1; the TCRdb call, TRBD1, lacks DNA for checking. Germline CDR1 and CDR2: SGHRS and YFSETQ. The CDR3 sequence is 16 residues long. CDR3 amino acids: CASSQSSVTGITEAFF.

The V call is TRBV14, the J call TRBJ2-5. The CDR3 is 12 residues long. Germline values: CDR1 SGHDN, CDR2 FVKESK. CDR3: CASSQDRLTQYF.

The CDR3 here is CSVGIERGQPQHF. The genes are TRBV29-1 and TRBJ1-5. The germline V gene has CDR1 SQVTM and CDR2 ANQGSEA. This CDR3 is 13 amino acids long.

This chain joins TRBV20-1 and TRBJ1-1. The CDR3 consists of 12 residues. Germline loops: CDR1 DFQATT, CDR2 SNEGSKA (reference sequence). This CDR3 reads CSASSIGTEAFF.

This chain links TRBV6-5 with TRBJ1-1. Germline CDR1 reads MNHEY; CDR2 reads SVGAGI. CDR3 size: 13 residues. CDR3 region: CASKGFAGLGAFF.

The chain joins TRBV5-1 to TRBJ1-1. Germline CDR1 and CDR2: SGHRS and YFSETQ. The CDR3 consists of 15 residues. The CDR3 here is CASSWLDDPNTEAFF.

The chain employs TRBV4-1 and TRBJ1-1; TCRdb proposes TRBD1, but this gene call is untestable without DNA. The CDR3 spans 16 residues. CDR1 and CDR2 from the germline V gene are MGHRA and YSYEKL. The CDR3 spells CASSRTEGQLNTEAFF.

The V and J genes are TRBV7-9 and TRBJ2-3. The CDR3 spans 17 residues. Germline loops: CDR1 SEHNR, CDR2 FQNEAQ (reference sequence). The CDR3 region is CASSLVSSWFQSDTQYF. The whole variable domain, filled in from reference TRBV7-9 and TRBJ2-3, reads DTGVSQNPRHKITKRGQNVTFRCDPISEHNRLYWYRQTLGQGPEFLTYFQNEAQLEKSRLLSDRFSAERPKGSFSTLEIQRTEQGDSAMYLCASSLVSSWFQSDTQYFGPGTRLTVL.

The CDR3 is CSVWENYGYTF. This chain uses TRBV29-1 with TRBJ1-2. The CDR3 consists of 11 residues. The V gene's germline CDR1 is SQVTM and CDR2 ANQGSEA.

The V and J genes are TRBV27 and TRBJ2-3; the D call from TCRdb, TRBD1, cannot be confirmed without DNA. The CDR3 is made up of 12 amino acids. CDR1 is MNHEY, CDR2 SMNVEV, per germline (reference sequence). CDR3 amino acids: CASSETGGWQYF.

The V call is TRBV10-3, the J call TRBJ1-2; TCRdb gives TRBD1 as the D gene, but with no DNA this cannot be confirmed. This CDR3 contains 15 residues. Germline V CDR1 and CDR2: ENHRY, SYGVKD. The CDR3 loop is CAISPGTGAYYGYTF.